One and the same sample provided the 18 T cell receptor beta chains below, sequenced in a study of CD8+CD57+ T cells in acquired aplastic anemia. Genomic DNA, the template, was used for profiling of the TCR beta VDJ and CDR3. TCRdb reprocessed the reads via MiXCR and lists one record per CDR3 protein. The data show hundreds of thousands of distinct CDR3 sequences, approximately 70% seen once. Sequencing was performed on sorted CD4+, CD8+, or CD8+CD57+ T cells (not recorded which) from PBMCs. The receptors were sampled from a human donor in good health, serving as a control.

This clonotype was counted at least ten times. The V call is TRBV5-1, the J call TRBJ1-2; 7 nucleotides line up with TRBD1. The germline gives CDR1 SGHRS, CDR2 YFSETQ. V lost 4 bases to trimming and J lost 5 bases; unmatched junction nucleotides: 11. The CDR3 is 15 residues long. In DNA, the CDR3 is TGCGCCAGCAGCCCCCCGACAGGGAACGCTTATGGCTACACCTTC. Amino acids: CASSPPTGNAYGYTF.

On this clonotype itself: As the CDR3 is not closed by the conserved phenylalanine or tryptophan, this likely results from a read error. The DNA is left out, because the CDR3 cannot be placed on it with certainty; the CDR3 is given as TCRdb lists it. The chain uses TRBV7-8 and TRBJ1-2. The germline CDR1 and CDR2 sequences are SGHVS and FQNEAQ. Termini included, the CDR3 measures 11 amino acids. The CDR3 protein is CASSLSQGYPY.

With respect to this clonotype: Its ends do not fully match the called genes, so a read error is possible. V is TRBV10-2 and J is TRBJ1-1; 7 nucleotides align to TRBD1. This CDR3 region has 14 residues. Germline loops: CDR1 WSHSY, CDR2 SAAADI. CDR3 sequence reads: CAIIVEVGDSEAFF. The CDR3 DNA reads TGTGCCATCATTGTCGAAGTCGGGGACAGTGAAGCTTTCTTT.

Only one count was recorded for this clonotype. This chain uses TRBV9 with TRBJ2-7, with 8 bases lining up with TRBD1. The J segment lost 6 bases and the V segment lost 4 bases, leaving 15 bases of the junction unmatched. This CDR3 region has 16 residues. Germline V CDR1 and CDR2: SGDLS, YYNGEE. The CDR3 coding sequence is TGTGCCAGCAGCCGCGACAGGGGCTTGTCCTACATCGAGCAGTACTTC. This translates into CASSRDRGLSYIEQYF.

The chain couples TRBV24-1 to TRBJ1-5; D might be TRBD1 (5 bases). This CDR3 has 14 amino acids. With 5 bases removed from V and 1 base from J, the gap between germline ends came to 8 bases. The germline V gene has CDR1 KGHDR and CDR2 SFDVKD. As DNA, the CDR3 is TGTGCCACCAGTGGGGACGGCAGCAATCAGCCCCAGCATTTT. Amino acid sequence: CATSGDGSNQPQHF.

This clonotype was recorded at least ten times. The J gene is TRBJ1-6, the V gene TRBV25-1, with D unclear. The CDR3 is made up of 13 amino acids. The V and J ends lost 7 bases and 9 bases respectively, with 13 bases between them. Germline-derived CDR1 and CDR2 are MGHDK and SYGVNS. This CDR3 is CASNASPGSPLHF. CDR3 DNA sequence: TGTGCCAGCAACGCCAGTCCGGGTTCACCCCTCCACTTT.

The chain links TRBV7-2 to TRBJ2-7; 7 bases agree with TRBD1. Germline CDR1 SGHTA, CDR2 FQGNSA. V trimming: 9 bases; J trimming: 1 base; junction bases outside the gene matches: 15. The CDR3 loop spans 16 amino acids. The CDR3 bases are TGTGCCAGTAGCCTGAAGACAGGGTTAGGGTCCTACGAGCAGTACTTC. Amino acid sequence: CASSLKTGLGSYEQYF.

In the case of this clonotype: The CDR3 does not end in the conserved phenylalanine or tryptophan, so this is likely a read error. The DNA is left out, because the CDR3 cannot be placed on it with certainty; the CDR3 is given as TCRdb lists it. The gene calls are TRBV7-2 and TRBJ1-2; TRBD1 was called by the table and not checked on the DNA. A total of 12 residues make up the CDR3, ends included. Per the germline V gene, CDR1 is SGHTA and CDR2 is FQGNSA. CDR3: CANTGDNYGYKH.

For this clonotype: One end of the junction fails to match germline, which may point to a read error. The rearrangement joins TRBV7-9 to TRBJ1-2; D call uncertain. The CDR3 is 14 residues long. Germline values: CDR1 SEHNR, CDR2 FQNEAQ (reference sequence). The CDR3 DNA reads as TGTGCCAGCACCCTCCCTGTTGACCGCACAGACTCGCAGTTC. This translates into CASTLPVDRTDSQF.

The chain has TRBV7-2 and TRBJ2-5; 10 bases are a match to TRBD2. The CDR3 sequence is 16 residues long. After removal of 5 bases from V and 1 base from J, the junction contained 7 bases not matched to a gene. Germline lookup yields CDR1 SGHTA and CDR2 FQGNSA. The CDR3 region has the DNA TGTGCCAGCAGCCCCGGACTAGCGGACACCCAAGAGACCCAGTACTTC. Its translation: CASSPGLADTQETQYF.

V usage is TRBV6-1 and J usage is TRBJ2-1; D is possibly TRBD2 (6 bases). The ends were cut back, 6 bases at V and 12 bases at J, with 24 bases in the middle. Germline V lookup: CDR1 MNHNS, CDR2 SASEGT. There are 15 residues in the CDR3. CDR3 DNA sequence: TGTGCCAGCAGCCGGCCGGGAGAGGGGACCAATCGGCAGTTCTTC. This gives the protein CASSRPGEGTNRQFF.

As to this clonotype: The DNA is left out, because the CDR3 cannot be placed on it with certainty; the CDR3 is given as TCRdb lists it. The chain couples TRBV2 to TRBJ1-6; the DNA was not compared with TRBD1, the D call given in the table. Germline CDR1 is SNHLY and CDR2 is FYNNEI. Inclusive of both ends, the CDR3 amounts to 17 amino acids. CDR3 region: CASSLVGGGSGNWDLLF.

This chain uses TRBV11-2 with TRBJ1-3, with no clear D. CDR1 is SGHAT, CDR2 FQNNGV, per germline. Trimming removed 2 bases at V and 0 bases at J, with 11 bases between. This CDR3 comprises 16 residues. CDR3 nucleotides: TGTGCCAGCAGCTTATGGGCTCGGAACTCTGGAAACACCATATATTTT. Translated: CASSLWARNSGNTIYF.

On this clonotype itself: The junction shows a germline mismatch at one end, possibly a read error. The CDR3 DNA is TGTGCCAGTAGTGACCCAAGACGGACCTCCTACGAGGATTACTTT. It is translated as CASSDPRRTSYEDYF. The rearrangement joins TRBV19 to TRBJ1-1; no reliable D call. CDR3 length: 15 residues. Germline V gene sequence: CDR1 LNHDA, CDR2 SQIVND (reference sequence). Full variable domain (rest looked up from reference TRBV19 and TRBJ1-1): DGGITQSPKYLFRKEGQNVTLSCEQNLNHDAMYWYRQDPGQGLRLIYYSQIVNDFQKGDIAEGYSVSREKKESFPLTVTSAQKNPTAFYLCASSDPRRTSYEDYFGQGTRLTVV.

This clonotype has ten or more counts. The chain is built from TRBV4-3 and TRBJ2-7; 8 bases fit TRBD1. The CDR3 sequence is 15 residues long. The V segment lost 2 bases and the J segment 4 bases; nucleotides outside the gene matches: 7. Germline CDR1 is LGHNA and CDR2 is YSLEER. For the CDR3, the DNA is TGCGCCAGCAGCCAAAAGACAGGGGAAGGGTACGAGCAGTACTTC. It specifies CASSQKTGEGYEQYF.

The rearrangement uses TRBV20-1 and TRBJ2-1; D may be TRBD2 (5 bases). V was pared by 5 bases and J by 0 bases, with 11 bases between. There are 14 residues in the CDR3. Germline assignment: CDR1 DFQATT and CDR2 SNEGSKA (reference sequence). CDR3 loop: CSAGPTSSYNEQFF. CDR3 nucleotide sequence: TGCAGTGCTGGTCCTACTAGCTCCTACAATGAGCAGTTCTTC.

The chain has TRBV2 and TRBJ2-1; 12 positions agree with TRBD1. The V gene's germline CDR1 is SNHLY and CDR2 FYNNEI. The CDR3 runs to 16 residues. J lost 9 bases, V lost 5 bases, and 11 bases had no gene match. CDR3 nucleotides: TGTGCCAGCAGTCCAACCGGGACAGGGGGCATCGGTGAGCAGTTCTTC. Its translation is CASSPTGTGGIGEQFF. Full variable domain (outside the CDR3, taken from reference TRBV2 and TRBJ2-1): EPEVTQTPSHQVTQMGQEVILRCVPISNHLYFYWYRQILGQKVEFLVSFYNNEISEKSEIFDDQFSVERPDGSNFTLKIRSTKLEDSAMYFCASSPTGTGGIGEQFFGPGTRLTVL.

The chain couples TRBV5-6 to TRBJ1-2; TRBD1 matches 9 bases. The V gene end was trimmed by 1 base and the J gene end by 7 bases; junction bases not matched to a gene: 2. Germline V CDR1 and CDR2: SGHDT, YYEEEE. The CDR3 is made up of 13 amino acids. CDR3 region: CASSLTGGGGYTF. The CDR3 DNA sequence: TGTGCCAGCAGCTTGACAGGGGGCGGTGGCTACACCTTC.